Listed here are 29 T cell receptor beta chains from one sample, sequenced in a study of CD8 T cells in ankylosing spondylitis. TCRdb passed the 5' RACE reads through MiXCR, listing each CDR3 protein once. In the table there are 200,000 to 300,000 distinct CDR3 sequences, over 9.5% of which are singletons. Sequencing was performed on blood, either unsorted or a sorted T cell fraction (not recorded which). The receptors come from a male donor with ankylosing spondylitis or in good health (not recorded which).

This clonotype was found many times. The gene calls are TRBV20-1 and TRBJ2-7; the D is unclear. Trimming shortened V by 0 bases and J by 3 bases, and 21 bases separated the two germline ends. The germline V gene encodes CDR1 DFQATT and CDR2 SNEGSKA (reference sequence). The CDR3 extends over 17 amino acids. The CDR3 protein is CSARDPRSQATFYEQYF. CDR3 DNA: TGCAGTGCTAGAGATCCTCGGTCGCAGGCAACGTTCTACGAGCAGTACTTC.

J is TRBJ2-3 and V is TRBV19; no definite D call. Trimming took 5 bases from V and 2 from J, leaving 20 bases between them. The CDR3 contains 17 residues. The germline V gene encodes CDR1 LNHDA and CDR2 SQIVND (reference sequence). CDR3: CASSPGEAIRLTDTQYF. The CDR3 region has the DNA TGTGCCAGTAGTCCCGGAGAGGCGATTAGACTCACAGATACGCAGTATTTT.

This clonotype has just a few counts. The V gene is TRBV7-9, the J gene TRBJ2-5; D ambiguous. The CDR3 is made up of 17 amino acids. In germline, CDR1 is SEHNR, CDR2 FQNEAQ (reference sequence). Deletions cut 5 bases from V and 4 bases from J, with 23 bases between. The CDR3 protein is CASSLLRGVGFGETQYF. CDR3 coding DNA: TGTGCCAGCAGCCTACTCCGTGGGGTGGGTTTCGGAGAGACCCAGTACTTC.

Only a few counts were recorded for this clonotype. The CDR3 DNA is TGCAGTGCTAGACTTCTTAGACTAGCGGGAGGGAGGTACAATGAGCAGTTCTTC. Translated: CSARLLRLAGGRYNEQFF. The chain employs TRBV20-1 and TRBJ2-1, with TRBD2 identical over 14 bases. The CDR3 totals 18 residues. From germline, CDR1 is DFQATT and CDR2 SNEGSKA (reference sequence). Trimming removed 2 bases from V and 4 bases from J; junction bases left unmatched: 10.

This chain uses TRBV29-1 with TRBJ2-2; a possible D gene is TRBD2 (5 bases). The CDR3 loop spans 17 amino acids. The V and J ends lost 7 bases and 0 bases respectively, with 21 bases between them. Germline loops: CDR1 SQVTM, CDR2 ANQGSEA. The CDR3 loop reads CSASGLSTNPNTGELFF. CDR3 DNA sequence: TGCAGCGCTTCGGGATTGTCTACGAATCCGAACACCGGGGAGCTGTTTTTT.

This clonotype was counted ten times or more. The V gene is TRBV28, the J gene TRBJ2-1, with D uncertain. V lost 8 bases to trimming and J lost 5 bases, with 16 bases between them. Germline CDR1 and CDR2: MDHEN and SYDVKM. The CDR3 consists of 14 residues. The DNA of the CDR3 is TGTGCCAGCGGAAACCTTATGCCACACAATGAGCAGTTCTTC. As protein: CASGNLMPHNEQFF.

The chain uses TRBV30 and TRBJ2-2; maybe TRBD1 (6 bases). CDR3 length: 16 residues. CDR1 is GTSNPN and CDR2 is SVGIG in the germline V gene (reference sequence). The germline V and J ends were trimmed by 3 bases and 5 bases, with 19 bases remaining between them. The CDR3 protein is CAWRSPGVRWTGELFF. The CDR3 coding sequence is TGTGCCTGGAGGTCCCCAGGGGTTAGGTGGACCGGGGAGCTGTTTTTT.

This chain connects TRBV20-1 to TRBJ2-4, with D uncertain. The CDR3 is 14 amino acids. V was shortened by 1 base and J by 2 bases, with 9 bases between the two germline ends. Germline CDR1 and CDR2: DFQATT and SNEGSKA (reference sequence). CDR3: CSARVEGTKNIQYF. CDR3 DNA sequence: TGCAGTGCTAGAGTGGAAGGGACCAAAAACATTCAGTACTTC.

There are many counts of this clonotype. The chain couples TRBV18 to TRBJ1-1; D call uncertain. Trimming removed 3 bases at V and 0 bases at J, with 8 bases between. Germline V CDR1 and CDR2: KGHSH, LQKENI. This CDR3 region has 14 residues. The DNA for the CDR3 is TGTGCCAGCTCACCGTGGGGATTGAACACTGAAGCTTTCTTT. Protein product: CASSPWGLNTEAFF.

This clonotype was counted at least ten times. The rearrangement joins TRBV5-1 to TRBJ2-1, with 10 bases that match TRBD2. This CDR3 comprises 14 residues. Trimming at V came to 7 bases and at J to 8 bases, leaving 9 bases not matched to a gene. Germline CDR1 SGHRS, CDR2 YFSETQ. The CDR3 sequence is CASRRTGTSDEQFF. The DNA of the CDR3 is TGCGCCAGCCGCCGGACAGGGACTAGCGATGAGCAGTTCTTC.

This clonotype was seen many times. The chain carries TRBV4-1 and TRBJ2-1; D call uncertain. The CDR3 length is 15 residues. CDR1 is MGHRA and CDR2 is YSYEKL in the germline V gene. The V gene lost 0 bases and the J gene lost 2 bases, with 8 bases spanning the gap. The CDR3 spells CASSQDRITYNEQFF. Here the CDR3 DNA reads TGCGCCAGCAGCCAAGATCGTATAACCTACAATGAGCAGTTCTTC.

A word on this clonotype: A read error is possible here, since a much larger clone lies one base away. The CDR3 spells CASSLQSMNTGAFF. The CDR3, as DNA: TGTGCCAGCAGCTTACAGTCCATGAACACTGGAGCTTTCTTT. The chain has TRBV11-2 and TRBJ1-1; D remains unclear. The germline gives CDR1 SGHAT, CDR2 FQNNGV. The CDR3 loop spans 14 amino acids.

This clonotype was seen repeatedly, ten times or more. This chain joins TRBV29-1 and TRBJ2-1; possible D gene TRBD2, 6 bases. The CDR3 loop spans 15 amino acids. V lost 5 bases to trimming and J lost 3 bases, with 17 bases between them. In germline, CDR1 is SQVTM, CDR2 ANQGSEA. The CDR3 is CSVPPVTSNYNEQFF. CDR3 coding DNA: TGCAGCGTTCCACCCGTGACTAGTAACTACAATGAGCAGTTCTTC.

This clonotype was detected ten times or more. The chain carries TRBV6-1 and TRBJ2-1; maybe TRBD2 (6 bases). V was trimmed by 7 bases and J by 1 base, leaving 17 bases between them. Germline values: CDR1 MNHNS, CDR2 SASEGT. This CDR3 spans 16 amino acids. The CDR3 sequence is CASKPSGTYSYNEQFF. The DNA for the CDR3 is TGTGCCAGCAAGCCTTCCGGGACTTATTCCTACAATGAGCAGTTCTTC.

The sample holds many counts of this clonotype. This chain joins TRBV28 and TRBJ1-2; D is ambiguous. The CDR3 totals 13 residues. The germline V and J ends were trimmed by 2 bases and 4 bases, with 8 bases remaining between them. Germline assignment: CDR1 MDHEN and CDR2 SYDVKM. CDR3 protein: CASSLRLFYGYTF. The CDR3 DNA reads as TGTGCCAGCAGTTTACGGCTTTTCTATGGCTACACCTTC.

This clonotype was detected many times. The chain has TRBV20-1 and TRBJ2-2; TRBD2 matches at 8 bases. The CDR3 runs to 16 residues. V trimming: 1 base; J trimming: 3 bases; junction bases outside the gene matches: 7. Germline V gene sequence: CDR1 DFQATT, CDR2 SNEGSKA (reference sequence). As DNA, the CDR3 is TGCAGTGCTAGAGTTCCTAGCGGGTGGGACACCGGGGAGCTGTTTTTT. It yields the protein CSARVPSGWDTGELFF.

This clonotype has ten or more counts. CDR3 loop: CASSPGTREQFF. Here the CDR3 DNA reads TGTGCCAGCAGCCCTGGGACTAGAGAACAGTTCTTC. V usage is TRBV7-2 and J usage is TRBJ2-1, with 8 nucleotides matching TRBD2. Germline values: CDR1 SGHTA, CDR2 FQGNSA. The CDR3 length is 12 residues. The J segment lost 13 bases and the V segment lost 5 bases, leaving 7 bases of the junction unmatched.

This clonotype was seen at least ten times. The genes are TRBV20-1 and TRBJ2-4; maybe TRBD2 (5 bases). Per germline, CDR1 DFQATT and CDR2 SNEGSKA (reference sequence). Trimming left V 8 bases short and J 0 bases short, with 23 bases between. CDR3 length: 17 residues. The CDR3 nucleotides are TGCAGTTCCGCGCCTTTGGGAGACCAAGGAGCCAAAAACATTCAGTACTTC. Its translation: CSSAPLGDQGAKNIQYF.

This clonotype appeared a few times. The chain links TRBV11-2 to TRBJ2-3; 9 bases map to TRBD2. V shed 2 bases and J 0 bases; nucleotides not matched to a gene: 15. Germline V gives CDR1 SGHAT, CDR2 FQNNGV. This CDR3 region has 20 residues. The CDR3 coding sequence is TGTGCCAGCAGCTTACAAGGGAGTAGCGGGAGAAGATTGAGCACAGATACGCAGTATTTT. This sequence encodes CASSLQGSSGRRLSTDTQYF.

This clonotype was observed many times. This rearrangement joins TRBV29-1 to TRBJ2-5, with 7 bases lining up with TRBD1. CDR1 is SQVTM, CDR2 ANQGSEA, per germline. Trimming removed 4 bases from V and 1 base from J; junction bases left unmatched: 0. The CDR3 totals 12 residues. The CDR3 is CSVGTGQETQYF. The CDR3 DNA sequence: TGCAGCGTTGGGACAGGCCAAGAGACCCAGTACTTC.

As regards this clonotype: One base away lies a much larger clone, so this may be a sequencing read error. V and J are TRBV5-6 and TRBJ2-7; the match to TRBD1 covers 9 bases. CDR1 is SGHDT and CDR2 is YYEEEE in the germline V gene. The CDR3 covers 16 residues. The CDR3 DNA is TGTGCCACCAGCTCCGGGACAGGGTTTGGGCCTTACGAGCAGTACTTC. Translating it yields CATSSGTGFGPYEQYF.

This clonotype occurred many times. The V and J genes are TRBV5-1 and TRBJ1-1; possibly TRBD1 for D (6 bases). V was trimmed by 3 bases and J by 2 bases, leaving 11 bases between them. The CDR3 sequence is 14 residues long. Germline-derived CDR1 and CDR2 are SGHRS and YFSETQ. This chain's CDR3 is CASSSQGFNTEAFF. CDR3 bases: TGCGCCAGCAGCTCACAGGGATTTAACACTGAAGCTTTCTTT.

This clonotype was counted many times. The chain combines TRBV4-1 with TRBJ1-5, with D unresolved. This CDR3 region has 14 residues. CDR1 is MGHRA and CDR2 is YSYEKL in the germline V gene. The V gene lost 0 bases and the J gene lost 3 bases, with 6 bases spanning the gap. The chain's CDR3 is CASSQEEYNQPQHF. CDR3 in DNA: TGCGCCAGCAGCCAAGAAGAATACAATCAGCCCCAGCATTTT.

V gene TRBV30 combines with J gene TRBJ1-1; D is ambiguous. The V end lost 7 bases, the J end lost 8 bases, and 17 bases lay between the germline ends. The CDR3 length is 12 residues. Germline CDR1 and CDR2: GTSNPN and SVGIG (reference sequence). The CDR3 protein is CASSLAAREAFF. CDR3 coding DNA: TGTGCCTCCTCCCTAGCGGCGAGAGAAGCTTTCTTT.

This clonotype was seen at least ten times. This sequence joins TRBV5-4 and TRBJ2-3, with 8 bases that match TRBD2. Germline CDR1 and CDR2: SGHNT and YYREEE (reference sequence). There are 15 residues in the CDR3. The J segment lost 2 bases and the V segment lost 5 bases, leaving 7 bases of the junction unmatched. The CDR3 loop reads CASSRTSGLTDTQYF. The CDR3 DNA is TGTGCCAGCAGTCGTACTAGCGGCCTCACAGATACGCAGTATTTT.

There are many counts of this clonotype. The chain combines TRBV20-1 with TRBJ2-1; D remains ambiguous. Between the trimmed V and J ends, which lost 6 bases and 4 bases, there was a span of 7 bases. The germline CDR1 and CDR2 sequences are DFQATT and SNEGSKA (reference sequence). This CDR3 comprises 11 residues. The DNA of the CDR3 is TGCAGTGCACAGAAGTACAATGAGCAGTTCTTC. Translated: CSAQKYNEQFF.

This clonotype has just a few counts. The chain is built from TRBV10-3 and TRBJ2-3, with a tentative D call TRBD2 (5 bases). The length of the CDR3 is 16 residues. The germline V gene encodes CDR1 ENHRY and CDR2 SYGVKD. Trimming shortened V by 4 bases and J by 3 bases, and 17 bases separated the two germline ends. The CDR3 reads CAISGQGSGITDTQYF. For the CDR3, the DNA is TGTGCCATCAGTGGGCAAGGGAGTGGGATAACAGATACGCAGTATTTT.

In its sample, this clonotype was seen many times. The chain recombines TRBV29-1 with TRBJ1-4; D is uncertain. CDR1 is SQVTM and CDR2 is ANQGSEA in the germline V gene. V was clipped by 5 bases and J by 0 bases, with 10 bases between them. CDR3 size: 14 residues. The CDR3 here is CSVRVAATNEKLFF. The CDR3 DNA sequence: TGCAGCGTTCGAGTGGCCGCAACTAATGAAAAACTGTTTTTT.

This chain links TRBV12-3 or TRBV12-4 with TRBJ1-5; weak D call: TRBD1 (6 bases). The CDR3 totals 15 residues. Trimming removed 4 bases at V and 7 bases at J, with 17 bases between. The CDR3 nucleotides read TGTGCCAGCAGTTCAGGGGCGGGGCGGAGGCAGCCCCAGCATTTT. This codes for CASSSGAGRRQPQHF.